This T cell receptor beta chain was captured in a study of identical twins. This clonotype has a handful of counts. TCRdb independently ran MiXCR on the 5' RACE reads; one entry per CDR3 protein. In the table there are about 250,000 distinct CDR3 sequences, about 8.5% of which are singletons. The same sample was also used in a study of yellow fever vaccine responses in identical twins.

Sequences were obtained from CD8+ T cells sorted from blood. This sequence was found in a woman younger than 35 in good health.

The DNA for the CDR3 is TGCGCCAGCAGCTTGGCCGCCATGGACACTGAAGCTTTCTTT. Encoded protein: CASSLAAMDTEAFF. The V call is TRBV5-1, the J call TRBJ1-1; no clear D gene. This CDR3 is 14 amino acids long. The V and J ends lost 0 bases and 3 bases respectively, with 9 bases between them. Germline values: CDR1 SGHRS, CDR2 YFSETQ.